The rows below give T cell receptor beta chains drawn from one sample of a study of CXCR3-negative and CXCR3-positive naive CD8 T cells. TCRdb re-called the 5' RACE reads and gives one entry per CDR3 protein, without DNA. The table gives 120,000 to 150,000 distinct CDR3 sequences; the top ten clones make up approximately 0.28% of it. Sequenced input: naive CXCR3+ CD8+ T cells from blood. These receptors were collected from a human donor in good health. Some clones in this sample may be carry-over from other donors' samples. Both conserved end residues are part of each CDR3. Each record gives: CDR3 protein, J gene, CDR3 length, V gene.

CDR3: CAWSLTGTGSYF; J: TRBJ2-7; length: 12; V: TRBV30
CDR3: CSAAGYATDTQYF; J: TRBJ2-3; length: 13; V: TRBV29-1
CDR3: CASSQGDSGSAYEQYF; J: TRBJ2-7; length: 16; V: TRBV4-2
CDR3: CASSLANHIQETQYF; J: TRBJ2-5; length: 15; V: TRBV7-9
CDR3: CAWSSGTEGVEQYF; J: TRBJ2-7; length: 14; V: TRBV30
CDR3: CASSFSTGELEQYF; J: TRBJ2-7; length: 14; V: TRBV7-2
CDR3: CSAGWDSYEQYF; J: TRBJ2-7; length: 12; V: TRBV20-1
CDR3: CASSQDQGIIDEQFF; J: TRBJ2-1; length: 15; V: TRBV4-1
CDR3: CASSVRDGEISTDTQYF; J: TRBJ2-3; length: 17; V: TRBV2
CDR3: CASSYSKQALEAFF; J: TRBJ1-1; length: 14; V: TRBV6-6
CDR3: CASSRRDRGTQYF; J: TRBJ2-3; length: 13; V: TRBV13
CDR3: CSARGEDSYEQYF; J: TRBJ2-7; length: 13; V: TRBV20-1
CDR3: CASSVARGGERASQFF; J: TRBJ2-1; length: 16; V: TRBV9
CDR3: CASSFGQGVEAFF; J: TRBJ1-1; length: 13; V: TRBV5-6
CDR3: CSVGQGDYGYTF; J: TRBJ1-2; length: 12; V: TRBV29-1
CDR3: CASSTSGHTEAFF; J: TRBJ1-1; length: 13; V: TRBV19
CDR3: CASSLSAMGDEKLFF; J: TRBJ1-4; length: 15; V: TRBV4-1
CDR3: CASSHSAYTDTQYF; J: TRBJ2-3; length: 14; V: TRBV7-2
CDR3: CASADEAGDYYEQYF; J: TRBJ2-7; length: 15; V: TRBV6-1
CDR3: CSVDVQDKQSYEQYF; J: TRBJ2-7; length: 15; V: TRBV29-1
CDR3: CSVEDLPGTGGSYEQYF; J: TRBJ2-7; length: 17; V: TRBV29-1
CDR3: CASSAGPSYEQYF; J: TRBJ2-7; length: 13; V: TRBV5-6
CDR3: CSAADRESYEQYF; J: TRBJ2-7; length: 13; V: TRBV20-1
CDR3: CSVEDRGVKRANYGYTF; J: TRBJ1-2; length: 17; V: TRBV29-1
CDR3: CASSQDSVRDSWCEQYF; J: TRBJ2-7; length: 17; V: TRBV14
CDR3: CASSLASPLRTGKETQYF; J: TRBJ2-5; length: 18; V: TRBV7-6
CDR3: CANSSGQGDEQYF; J: TRBJ2-7; length: 13; V: TRBV13
CDR3: CASSRPRRGHPQHF; J: TRBJ1-5; length: 14; V: TRBV23-1
CDR3: CASSSGSLYEKLFF; J: TRBJ1-4; length: 14; V: TRBV9
CDR3: CASSLERDSPSTGELFF; J: TRBJ2-2; length: 17; V: TRBV5-4
CDR3: CASSPAGSGQPQHF; J: TRBJ1-5; length: 14; V: TRBV9
CDR3: CASSPGRRVRETQYF; J: TRBJ2-5; length: 15; V: TRBV28
CDR3: CASSDGTAMNTEAFF; J: TRBJ1-1; length: 15; V: TRBV7-9
CDR3: CASSLGSLGNEQFF; J: TRBJ2-1; length: 14; V: TRBV28
CDR3: CASSHPGQGDNEQFF; J: TRBJ2-1; length: 15; V: TRBV16
CDR3: CASSGPQGRNEQFF; J: TRBJ2-1; length: 14; V: TRBV13